The rows below give T cell receptor beta chains drawn from one sample of a study of cytomegalovirus exposure and HLA in healthy donors. Clones were sequenced by immunoSEQ multiplex PCR, and TCRdb holds only the in-frame ones, with some missing. In the table there are over 150,000 clones, roughly four fifths of which are singletons. What was sequenced was PBMCs. All receptors come from a man aged 60-69 years in good health and CMV-seronegative. CDR3s include the opening cysteine and the closing phenylalanine or tryptophan. The D gene is left open where the match is weak. The size of a clone is reported for some rows only, either as once, few or many, or as a class for expanded clones.

j_call: TRBJ2-1; d_call: TRBD2; v_call: TRBV9; clone_size: .; cdr3_aa: CASSLDPGLAGNEQFF; cdr3_nt: TGTGCCAGCAGCCTTGACCCGGGACTAGCGGGCAATGAGCAGTTCTTC
j_call: TRBJ1-5; d_call: .; v_call: TRBV7-2; clone_size: few; cdr3_aa: CASSYGTMGNQPQHF; cdr3_nt: TGTGCCAGCAGCTACGGGACTATGGGGAATCAGCCCCAGCATTTT
j_call: TRBJ1-5; d_call: TRBD1; v_call: TRBV19; clone_size: .; cdr3_aa: CASGKTGDNQPQHF; cdr3_nt: TGTGCCAGTGGCAAGACAGGGGACAATCAGCCCCAGCATTTT
j_call: TRBJ1-2; d_call: .; v_call: TRBV27; clone_size: .; cdr3_aa: CASSLRGGVGSNYGYTF; cdr3_nt: TGTGCCAGCAGTTTACGGGGGGGTGTCGGGTCTAACTATGGCTACACCTTC
j_call: TRBJ2-5; d_call: TRBD1; v_call: TRBV14; clone_size: few; cdr3_aa: CASKGQGAETQYF; cdr3_nt: TGTGCCAGCAAAGGACAGGGGGCAGAGACCCAGTACTTC
j_call: TRBJ2-3; d_call: TRBD1; v_call: TRBV6-1; clone_size: .; cdr3_aa: CASSLTGGQDTQYF; cdr3_nt: TGTGCCAGCAGCCTCACAGGGGGGCAAGATACGCAGTATTTT
j_call: TRBJ2-1; d_call: .; v_call: TRBV6-6; clone_size: .; cdr3_aa: CASSYGPRTGNEQFF; cdr3_nt: TGTGCCAGCAGTTACGGGCCGCGAACCGGCAATGAGCAGTTCTTC
j_call: TRBJ2-2; d_call: TRBD2; v_call: TRBV5-1; clone_size: .; cdr3_aa: CASSLWASGPGELFF; cdr3_nt: TGCGCCAGCAGCTTGTGGGCTAGCGGGCCCGGGGAGCTGTTTTTT
j_call: TRBJ2-5; d_call: .; v_call: TRBV7-8; clone_size: few; cdr3_aa: CASSLASRPPGTQYF; cdr3_nt: TGTGCCAGCAGCTTAGCTAGTCGACCCCCGGGTACCCAGTACTTC
j_call: TRBJ2-1; d_call: .; v_call: TRBV27; clone_size: .; cdr3_aa: CASSLTYNEQFF; cdr3_nt: TGTGCCAGCAGTTTAACTTACAATGAGCAGTTCTTC
j_call: TRBJ2-7; d_call: .; v_call: TRBV30; clone_size: .; cdr3_aa: CAWSVRHLTYEQYF; cdr3_nt: TGTGCCTGGAGTGTAAGACACCTTACCTACGAGCAGTACTTC
j_call: TRBJ2-7; d_call: TRBD1; v_call: TRBV28; clone_size: .; cdr3_aa: CASKTPGQGVSYEQYF; cdr3_nt: TGTGCCAGCAAAACTCCGGGACAGGGGGTCTCCTACGAGCAGTACTTC
j_call: TRBJ2-1; d_call: TRBD2; v_call: TRBV25-1; clone_size: .; cdr3_aa: CASSEASGSGYNEQFF; cdr3_nt: TGTGCCAGTTCTGAAGCTAGCGGATCGGGGTACAATGAGCAGTTCTTC
j_call: TRBJ2-1; d_call: TRBD2; v_call: TRBV5-4; clone_size: .; cdr3_aa: CASSSQRGGSHEQFF; cdr3_nt: TGTGCCAGCAGCTCCCAGCGGGGTGGGTCCCATGAGCAGTTCTTC
j_call: TRBJ2-7; d_call: TRBD2; v_call: TRBV14; clone_size: .; cdr3_aa: CASSRLAGGVDEQYF; cdr3_nt: TGTGCCAGCAGCCGACTAGCGGGAGGGGTGGACGAGCAGTACTTC
j_call: TRBJ1-1; d_call: .; v_call: TRBV7-9; clone_size: .; cdr3_aa: CASSLRGDDTEAFF; cdr3_nt: TGTGCCAGCAGCTTGCGGGGAGACGACACTGAAGCTTTCTTT
j_call: TRBJ2-1; d_call: .; v_call: TRBV5-1; clone_size: .; cdr3_aa: CASSLGQAGEQFF; cdr3_nt: TGCGCCAGCAGCTTGGGGCAGGCAGGTGAGCAGTTCTTC
j_call: TRBJ2-4; d_call: .; v_call: TRBV7-9; clone_size: .; cdr3_aa: CASSLEEAIQYF; cdr3_nt: TGTGCCAGCAGCTTAGAGGAGGCCATTCAGTACTTC
j_call: TRBJ1-1; d_call: .; v_call: TRBV5-1; clone_size: .; cdr3_aa: CASSLLTGGGTEAFF; cdr3_nt: TGCGCCAGCAGCTTGCTGACAGGCGGGGGGACTGAAGCTTTCTTT
j_call: TRBJ1-3; d_call: TRBD1; v_call: TRBV5-4; clone_size: once; cdr3_aa: CASSPTIDRGLGNTIYF; cdr3_nt: TGTGCCAGCAGCCCTACAATTGACAGGGGGCTAGGAAACACCATATATTTT
j_call: TRBJ2-1; d_call: TRBD2; v_call: TRBV5-4; clone_size: .; cdr3_aa: CASSFTSGRDNEQFF; cdr3_nt: TGTGCCAGCAGCTTTACTAGCGGGAGGGACAATGAGCAGTTCTTC
j_call: TRBJ1-1; d_call: TRBD1; v_call: TRBV10-3; clone_size: few; cdr3_aa: CATGTGGYTEAFF; cdr3_nt: TGTGCCACCGGGACAGGGGGATACACTGAAGCTTTCTTT
j_call: TRBJ2-5; d_call: .; v_call: TRBV28; clone_size: .; cdr3_aa: CASSLFGSMNF; cdr3_nt: TGTGCCAGCAGTTTATTTGGGAGTATGAACTTC
j_call: TRBJ1-1; d_call: .; v_call: TRBV7-9; clone_size: .; cdr3_aa: CASTLGDPQGARLNTEAFF; cdr3_nt: TGTGCCAGCACCCTCGGGGATCCACAGGGAGCGAGGTTGAACACTGAAGCTTTCTTT
j_call: TRBJ1-5; d_call: .; v_call: TRBV6-5; clone_size: once; cdr3_aa: CASIYRALGQPQHF; cdr3_nt: TGTGCCAGCATCTATCGCGCCCTCGGTCAGCCCCAGCATTTT
j_call: TRBJ1-2; d_call: TRBD1; v_call: TRBV19; clone_size: .; cdr3_aa: CASSPGDRVYGYTF; cdr3_nt: TGTGCCAGTAGTCCAGGGGACAGGGTCTATGGCTACACCTTC
j_call: TRBJ2-3; d_call: TRBD2; v_call: TRBV7-3; clone_size: few; cdr3_aa: CASSPVGGLAGVDTQYF; cdr3_nt: TGTGCCAGCAGCCCCGTAGGCGGACTAGCGGGGGTGGATACGCAGTATTTT
j_call: TRBJ1-5; d_call: TRBD1; v_call: TRBV6-1; clone_size: .; cdr3_aa: CASSGGTGVRQPQHF; cdr3_nt: TGTGCCAGCAGCGGCGGGACAGGGGTTCGGCAGCCCCAGCATTTT
j_call: TRBJ2-3; d_call: .; v_call: TRBV27; clone_size: .; cdr3_aa: CASSPSLGDFSTDTQYF; cdr3_nt: TGTGCCAGCAGTCCGAGCCTCGGGGACTTCAGCACAGATACGCAGTATTTT
j_call: TRBJ1-4; d_call: .; v_call: TRBV7-2; clone_size: once; cdr3_aa: CASSLFPGEKLFF; cdr3_nt: TGTGCCAGCAGCTTATTTCCGGGTGAAAAACTGTTTTTT
j_call: TRBJ2-3; d_call: TRBD2; v_call: TRBV7-2; clone_size: .; cdr3_aa: CASSLQGAGGQADTQYF; cdr3_nt: TGTGCCAGCAGCCTCCAAGGAGCGGGGGGGCAGGCAGATACGCAGTATTTT
j_call: TRBJ1-5; d_call: .; v_call: TRBV6-1; clone_size: .; cdr3_aa: CASSEWGGNQPQHF; cdr3_nt: TGTGCCAGCAGTGAATGGGGGGGCAATCAGCCCCAGCATTTT
j_call: TRBJ2-1; d_call: .; v_call: TRBV10-1; clone_size: .; cdr3_aa: CASSLQTETGEQFF; cdr3_nt: TGCGCCAGCAGTCTTCAGACGGAGACGGGTGAGCAGTTCTTC
j_call: TRBJ1-6; d_call: .; v_call: TRBV5-6; clone_size: .; cdr3_aa: CASSFTGYSPLHF; cdr3_nt: TGTGCCAGCAGCTTTACAGGTTATTCACCCCTCCACTTT
j_call: TRBJ1-6; d_call: TRBD1; v_call: TRBV7-2; clone_size: .; cdr3_aa: CASSLGEAGGHGTLHF; cdr3_nt: TGTGCCAGCAGCTTAGGTGAGGCAGGGGGCCATGGAACCCTCCACTTT
j_call: TRBJ2-3; d_call: .; v_call: TRBV5-4; clone_size: .; cdr3_aa: CASSLVLATATDTQYF; cdr3_nt: TGTGCCAGCAGCTTGGTACTAGCTACGGCCACAGATACGCAGTATTTT
j_call: TRBJ1-5; d_call: .; v_call: TRBV28; clone_size: .; cdr3_aa: CASSSDSANQPQHF; cdr3_nt: TGTGCCAGCAGTTCCGACAGTGCTAATCAGCCCCAGCATTTT
j_call: TRBJ2-5; d_call: TRBD2; v_call: TRBV6-5; clone_size: few; cdr3_aa: CASSYSVAGGWETQYF; cdr3_nt: TGTGCCAGCAGTTACTCCGTAGCGGGGGGTTGGGAGACCCAGTACTTC
j_call: TRBJ2-3; d_call: .; v_call: TRBV15; clone_size: once; cdr3_aa: CATSRDLGGHLPDTQYF; cdr3_nt: TGTGCCACCAGCAGAGATCTAGGGGGACACTTGCCAGATACGCAGTATTTT
j_call: TRBJ2-1; d_call: TRBD2; v_call: TRBV5-4; clone_size: .; cdr3_aa: CASSTKLAGNEQFF; cdr3_nt: TGTGCCAGCAGCACCAAACTAGCGGGGAATGAGCAGTTCTTC
j_call: TRBJ1-4; d_call: .; v_call: TRBV7-9; clone_size: few; cdr3_aa: CSSSLGFQRPATNEKLFF; cdr3_nt: TGTTCCAGCAGCTTAGGATTTCAGCGACCTGCAACTAATGAAAAACTGTTTTTT
j_call: TRBJ2-5; d_call: .; v_call: TRBV19; clone_size: .; cdr3_aa: CASSTRFGLTQETQYF; cdr3_nt: TGTGCCAGTAGTACTCGCTTCGGACTGACCCAAGAGACCCAGTACTTC
j_call: TRBJ2-3; d_call: .; v_call: TRBV19; clone_size: .; cdr3_aa: CASRRVDADTQYF; cdr3_nt: TGTGCCAGTAGGAGGGTCGACGCAGATACGCAGTATTTT
j_call: TRBJ2-7; d_call: .; v_call: TRBV11-2; clone_size: .; cdr3_aa: CASRGAESYEQYF; cdr3_nt: TGTGCCAGCAGAGGGGCAGAAAGCTACGAGCAGTACTTC
j_call: TRBJ1-5; d_call: TRBD1; v_call: TRBV2; clone_size: .; cdr3_aa: CASGTGDYQPQHF; cdr3_nt: TGTGCCAGCGGGACAGGGGATTATCAGCCCCAGCATTTT
j_call: TRBJ2-7; d_call: .; v_call: TRBV7-6; clone_size: .; cdr3_aa: CASSSGAGEIYEQYF; cdr3_nt: TGTGCCAGCAGCTCCGGGGCAGGGGAAATCTACGAGCAGTACTTC
j_call: TRBJ1-1; d_call: .; v_call: TRBV9; clone_size: few; cdr3_aa: CASSARLLNTEAFF; cdr3_nt: TGTGCCAGCAGCGCGCGACTGCTGAACACTGAAGCTTTCTTT
j_call: TRBJ1-4; d_call: TRBD1; v_call: TRBV28; clone_size: .; cdr3_aa: CASSGWDRLNEKLFF; cdr3_nt: TGTGCCAGCAGTGGATGGGACAGACTTAATGAAAAACTGTTTTTT
j_call: TRBJ2-7; d_call: TRBD1; v_call: TRBV5-6; clone_size: once; cdr3_aa: CASSRERRTGPEQYF; cdr3_nt: TGTGCCAGCAGCCGCGAGCGGCGGACAGGGCCCGAGCAGTACTTC
j_call: TRBJ2-2; d_call: .; v_call: TRBV21-1; clone_size: .; cdr3_aa: CASSKMGRERFGELFF; cdr3_nt: TGTGCCAGCAGCAAAATGGGGAGGGAGCGCTTCGGGGAGCTGTTTTTT
j_call: TRBJ2-3; d_call: TRBD2; v_call: TRBV4-1; clone_size: few; cdr3_aa: CASSPGAGLAGSFSTDTQYF; cdr3_nt: TGCGCCAGCAGCCCGGGCGCGGGACTAGCGGGATCTTTCAGCACAGATACGCAGTATTTT
j_call: TRBJ1-2; d_call: .; v_call: TRBV5-8; clone_size: few; cdr3_aa: CASSRGFLASYTF; cdr3_nt: TGTGCCAGCAGCCGGGGGTTCCTAGCTTCCTACACCTTC
j_call: TRBJ2-5; d_call: .; v_call: TRBV29-1; clone_size: .; cdr3_aa: CSGRGNQETQYF; cdr3_nt: TGCAGCGGTCGGGGTAACCAAGAGACCCAGTACTTC
j_call: TRBJ2-5; d_call: TRBD2; v_call: TRBV5-8; clone_size: .; cdr3_aa: CASSLGTSGGMETQYF; cdr3_nt: TGTGCCAGCAGCTTAGGGACTAGCGGGGGCATGGAGACCCAGTACTTC
j_call: TRBJ2-7; d_call: .; v_call: TRBV28; clone_size: .; cdr3_aa: CASSPPVAGSYEQYF; cdr3_nt: TGTGCCAGCAGTCCCCCCGTGGCAGGTTCCTACGAGCAGTACTTC
j_call: TRBJ2-5; d_call: .; v_call: TRBV14; clone_size: .; cdr3_aa: CASSQLTQQETQYF; cdr3_nt: TGTGCCAGCAGCCAACTGACACAACAAGAGACCCAGTACTTC
j_call: TRBJ2-1; d_call: .; v_call: TRBV5-1; clone_size: .; cdr3_aa: CASSFPPGRVDELFF; cdr3_nt: TGCGCCAGCAGCTTCCCCCCTGGCAGGGTCGATGAGCTGTTCTTC
j_call: TRBJ2-7; d_call: TRBD1; v_call: TRBV7-3; clone_size: .; cdr3_aa: CASSATGQPSYEQYF; cdr3_nt: TGTGCCAGCAGCGCAACGGGACAGCCTTCCTACGAGCAGTACTTC